This T cell receptor (beta chain) emerged from a study of breast tumors, draining lymph nodes, adjacent tissues. Each CDR3 protein gets one entry after TCRdb re-called the multiplex PCR reads with MiXCR. Of approximately 100,000 distinct CDR3 sequences listed, about 30% are singletons. Breast cancer patients provided tissue from their axillary draining lymph nodes. The CDR3 has 15 amino acids. Trimming left V 2 bases short and J 4 bases short, with 15 bases between. Germline assignment: CDR1 SGDLS and CDR2 YYNGEE. Sequenced material: axillary lymph node tissue. The rearrangement links TRBV9 to TRBJ2-5; no definite D call. This receptor was obtained from a female donor with breast cancer. Some clones in this sample may be carry-over from other donors' samples. The CDR3 nucleotides are TGTGCCAGCAGCGTGGCCCCGGCCTTAGGAGAGACCCAGTACTTC. As protein: CASSVAPALGETQYF. Full variable domain (missing parts from reference TRBV9 and TRBJ2-5): DSGVTQTPKHLITATGQRVTLRCSPRSGDLSVYWYQQSLDQGLQFLIQYYNGEERAKGNILERFSAQQFPDLHSELNLSSLELGDSALYFCASSVAPALGETQYFGPGTRLLVL.